The 26 T cell receptor beta chains in this list originate from one sample, sequenced in a study of spatial heterogeneity in lung cancer. Time point reported: sample taken at primary tumor resection. TCRdb reprocessed the 5' RACE reads with MiXCR, giving one entry per CDR3 protein. In the table there are several hundred distinct CDR3 sequences, approximately 10% of which are singletons. The sample consisted of normal lung tissue next to the tumor, taken at surgery. These receptors were obtained from a male donor with early-stage non-small cell lung cancer.

In its sample, this clonotype ranks as large. The chain couples TRBV28 to TRBJ1-2, with 9 nucleotides matching TRBD1. The CDR3 loop spans 14 amino acids. The germline gives CDR1 MDHEN, CDR2 SYDVKM. The V gene end was trimmed by 6 bases and the J gene end by 6 bases; junction bases not matched to a gene: 8. The CDR3: CASSRGQGRDGYTF. CDR3 bases: TGTGCCAGCAGCCGAGGACAGGGGAGAGATGGCTACACCTTC.

The chain carries TRBV28 and TRBJ1-5; D remains ambiguous. From germline, CDR1 is MDHEN and CDR2 SYDVKM. This CDR3 is 12 amino acids long. V lost 2 bases, J lost 9 bases, and 8 bases lay in between. The CDR3 spells CASSLPRGPQHF. The DNA for the CDR3 is TGTGCCAGCAGTTTACCCCGAGGGCCCCAGCATTTT. The full variable domain, completed using reference TRBV28 and TRBJ1-5, is DVKVTQSSRYLVKRTGEKVFLECVQDMDHENMFWYRQDPGLGLRLIYFSYDVKMKEKGDIPEGYSVSREKKERFSLILESASTNQTSMYLCASSLPRGPQHFGDGTRLSIL.

By proportion, this clonotype is hyperexpanded. The chain uses TRBV10-2 and TRBJ1-1; D is undetermined. The CDR3 sequence is 15 residues long. CDR1 WSHSY and CDR2 SAAADI come from the germline V gene. The ends were cut back, 9 bases at V and 6 bases at J, with 23 bases in the middle. The CDR3 DNA reads as TGCGCCAGAGTGCCCCCCGGCGCAGGTCGTCCTGAAGCTTTCTTT. Translated, it gives CARVPPGAGRPEAFF.

By sample share, this clonotype is medium-sized (0.01 to 0.1%). The chain combines TRBV7-8 with TRBJ1-5, with D perhaps TRBD1 (5 bases). Germline CDR1 and CDR2: SGHVS and FQNEAQ. This CDR3 comprises 16 residues. V lost 7 bases and J lost 4, with 20 bases in between. The CDR3 nucleotides read TGTGCCAGCACCACAGGCGGGGACCTGCGAAATCAGCCCCAGCATTTT. Its translation: CASTTGGDLRNQPQHF.

This clonotype counts as large (0.1 to 1%). This chain joins TRBV28 and TRBJ1-5; D might be TRBD1 (5 bases). V dropped 3 bases and J dropped 9 bases, with 18 bases sitting between them. CDR3 length: 15 amino acids. CDR1 MDHEN and CDR2 SYDVKM come from the germline V gene. CDR3 sequence (DNA): TGTGCCAGCAGTTTCTCTCCGGGACCCAAGAGGCCCCAGCATTTT. Residues: CASSFSPGPKRPQHF.

This chain uses TRBV30 with TRBJ1-1; no clear D. CDR3 length equals 11 residues. V was shortened by 0 bases and J by 8 bases, with 7 bases between the two germline ends. The germline gives CDR1 GTSNPN, CDR2 SVGIG (reference sequence). The CDR3 nucleotides read TGTGCCTGGAGTGTATTATCGGAAGCTTTCTTT. Protein: CAWSVLSEAFF. The full variable domain, its missing parts supplied by reference TRBV30 and TRBJ1-1, is SQTIHQWPATLVQPVGSPLSLECTVEGTSNPNLYWYRQAAGRGLQLLFYSVGIGQISSEVPQNLSASRPQDRQFILSSKKLLLSDSGFYLCAWSVLSEAFFGQGTRLTVV.

This clonotype is large by share. This chain connects TRBV20-1 to TRBJ2-1; TRBD2 aligns across 14 bases. CDR1 DFQATT and CDR2 SNEGSKA come from the germline V gene (reference sequence). With 0 bases clipped from V and 10 bases from J, the junction kept 8 bases outside the gene matches. This CDR3 region has 16 residues. The CDR3 nucleotides read TGCAGTGCTAGAGACGGGACTAGCGGGGGAAAATCGGAGCAGTTCTTC. It is translated as CSARDGTSGGKSEQFF.

This clonotype is termed medium-sized. This chain joins TRBV5-1 and TRBJ1-1; 7 nucleotides align to TRBD1. The germline V gene encodes CDR1 SGHRS and CDR2 YFSETQ. V gave up 2 bases and J gave up 4 bases; unmatched junction bases: 5. The CDR3 is 14 residues long. Here the CDR3 DNA reads TGCGCCAGCAGCTTAAGTACAGGGGTCACTGAAGCTTTCTTT. Protein: CASSLSTGVTEAFF.

This clonotype has a handful of counts. The V gene is TRBV12-3 or TRBV12-4, the J gene TRBJ2-2; tentatively, D is TRBD1 or TRBD2 (6 bases each). The CDR3 contains 17 residues. V shed 3 bases and J shed 4 bases, with 18 bases lying between them. CDR3 residues: CASSFGTSGATTGELFF. In DNA, the CDR3 is TGTGCCAGCAGTTTCGGGACTTCGGGGGCCACCACCGGGGAGCTGTTTTTT.

This clonotype is categorized as medium-sized (0.01 to 0.1%). The chain has TRBV20-1 and TRBJ2-3; TRBD1 aligns across 8 bases. CDR3 size: 15 residues. The junction had 4 bases not matched to a gene; V was cut back by 2 bases and J by 0 bases. The V gene's germline CDR1 is DFQATT and CDR2 SNEGSKA (reference sequence). CDR3 nucleotide sequence: TGCAGTGCTAGACCCAGGACAGGGAGCACAGATACGCAGTATTTT. Amino acid sequence: CSARPRTGSTDTQYF.

This clonotype is medium-sized. The CDR3 region is CASRLWGAPNYGYTF. CDR3 bases: TGTGCCAGCAGGTTGTGGGGGGCGCCCAACTATGGCTACACCTTC. The chain combines TRBV5-6 with TRBJ1-2; TRBD1 might be the D (6 bases). This CDR3 is 15 amino acids long. The germline CDR1 and CDR2 sequences are SGHDT and YYEEEE. Deletions cut 5 bases from V and 2 bases from J, with 16 bases between.

This clonotype is labeled medium-sized. The V gene is TRBV20-1, the J gene TRBJ2-3, with 16 bases aligning to TRBD2. With V trimmed by 3 bases and J by 4 bases, 4 bases remained unmatched. CDR3 length: 16 amino acids. Germline V gives CDR1 DFQATT, CDR2 SNEGSKA (reference sequence). In DNA, the CDR3 is TGCAGTGCTAGTTTGGGACTAGCGGGAGGGCCAGATACGCAGTATTTT. Translating gives CSASLGLAGGPDTQYF.

By its share, this clonotype is large. The gene calls are TRBV12-3 or TRBV12-4 and TRBJ2-7; 7 bases fit TRBD2. V lost 6 bases, J lost 3 bases, and 14 bases stayed unmatched. CDR3 length: 16 amino acids. CDR3 residues: CASSLTSGGRIYEQYF. CDR3 in DNA: TGTGCCAGCAGCCTAACCTCTGGCGGGAGAATCTACGAGCAGTACTTC.

This CDR3 is CASSPGNWGTDTQYF. Here the CDR3 DNA reads TGTGCCAGCAGCCCCGGAAACTGGGGCACAGATACGCAGTATTTT. This rearrangement joins TRBV11-2 to TRBJ2-3; D is undetermined. Germline V gene data show CDR1 as SGHAT and CDR2 as FQNNGV. This CDR3 is built from 15 residues. Deletions cut 5 bases from V and 1 base from J, with 13 bases between. Using reference TRBV11-2 and TRBJ2-3 for the parts outside the CDR3, the full variable domain is EAGVAQSPRYKIIEKRQSVAFWCNPISGHATLYWYQQILGQGPKLLIQFQNNGVVDDSQLPKDRFSAERLKGVDSTLKIQPAKLEDSAVYLCASSPGNWGTDTQYFGPGTRLTVL.

This clonotype is medium-sized. J is TRBJ2-1 and V is TRBV6-5; TRBD2 matches 7 bases. The germline gives CDR1 MNHEY, CDR2 SVGAGI. The CDR3 covers 13 residues. With V trimmed by 4 bases and J by 11 bases, 8 bases remained unmatched. The CDR3 DNA reads TGTGCCAGCAGTTCCCGAGCGGGATCCCAGCAGTTCTTC. Amino acids: CASSSRAGSQQFF.

Judged by abundance, this clonotype is large. The chain is built from TRBV28 and TRBJ1-2; no clear D gene. This CDR3 is 14 amino acids long. The V and J ends lost 2 bases and 3 bases respectively, with 10 bases between them. From germline, CDR1 is MDHEN and CDR2 SYDVKM. CDR3 coding DNA: TGTGCCAGCAGTTTACTTGGGGTGGACTATGGCTACACCTTC. Translating gives CASSLLGVDYGYTF.

This clonotype has only a few counts. The chain joins TRBV28 to TRBJ1-5; D might be TRBD1 (5 bases). The V gene's germline CDR1 is MDHEN and CDR2 SYDVKM. The CDR3 loop spans 16 amino acids. The V end lost 4 bases, the J end lost 5 bases, and 18 bases lay between the germline ends. The CDR3 nucleotides read TGTGCCAGCAGTTGTTGGGGGAAGATGTTCGATCAGCCCCAGCATTTT. This codes for CASSCWGKMFDQPQHF.

This clonotype is judged medium-sized (0.01 to 0.1%). This chain connects TRBV25-1 to TRBJ2-5; 8 positions match TRBD1. This CDR3 contains 16 residues. Germline lookup yields CDR1 MGHDK and CDR2 SYGVNS. J was trimmed by 4 bases and V by 5 bases; bases with no gene match: 12. CDR3: CASSPHGQGAGETQYF. DNA for the CDR3: TGTGCCAGCAGTCCCCACGGGCAGGGGGCTGGAGAGACCCAGTACTTC.

Relative to its sample, this clonotype is large. The rearrangement links TRBV25-1 to TRBJ2-5, with 8 bases identical to TRBD1. This CDR3 spans 14 amino acids. Germline trimming cut 1 base from V and 4 bases from J; bases unmatched to any gene: 2. Per the germline V gene, CDR1 is MGHDK and CDR2 is SYGVNS. The CDR3 is CASSESRGRETQYF. The DNA of the CDR3 is TGTGCCAGCAGTGAATCCAGGGGGCGAGAGACCCAGTACTTC.

By share of the sample, this clonotype is medium-sized. The chain employs TRBV12-3 or TRBV12-4 and TRBJ2-6; a possible D gene is TRBD2 (5 bases). The CDR3 is 15 amino acids. The V end lost 7 bases, the J end lost 0 bases, and 10 bases lay between the germline ends. CDR3 residues: CASTTGSSGANVLTF. Here the CDR3 DNA reads TGTGCCAGCACGACGGGGAGCTCTGGGGCCAACGTCCTGACTTTC.

Sample share makes this clonotype medium-sized. V and J are TRBV5-1 and TRBJ2-3; D is undetermined. Germline CDR1 reads SGHRS; CDR2 reads YFSETQ. V lost 3 bases and J lost 2, with 7 bases in between. The CDR3 extends over 13 amino acids. The CDR3 region is CASSSGPTDTQYF. The CDR3 DNA reads as TGCGCCAGCAGCTCGGGCCCCACAGATACGCAGTATTTT.

This clonotype is labeled as large. The gene calls are TRBV2 and TRBJ1-4; TRBD1 is a possible D gene (5 bases). Per germline, CDR1 SNHLY and CDR2 FYNNEI. V lost 1 base to trimming and J lost 0 bases, with 9 bases between them. The CDR3 is 16 amino acids. The DNA of the CDR3 is TGTGCCAGCAGTGAAGGGGAGACAGCAACTAATGAAAAACTGTTTTTT. Protein product: CASSEGETATNEKLFF.

By frequency in the sample, this clonotype is large (0.1 to 1%). V usage is TRBV12-3 or TRBV12-4 and J usage is TRBJ2-7; 9 bases map to TRBD1. With 5 bases clipped from V and 4 bases from J, the junction kept 3 bases outside the gene matches. The CDR3 extends over 13 amino acids. The CDR3 sequence is CASSPGQGYEQYF. CDR3 in DNA: TGTGCCAGCAGTCCTGGACAGGGGTACGAGCAGTACTTC.

This clonotype is termed medium-sized (0.01 to 0.1%). This CDR3 is CATSRQDNEQFF. Here the CDR3 DNA reads TGTGCCACCAGCCGACAGGACAATGAGCAGTTCTTC. The chain couples TRBV24-1 to TRBJ2-1, with D possibly TRBD1 on 6 matching bases. The germline V and J ends were trimmed by 7 bases and 5 bases, with 8 bases remaining between them. This CDR3 contains 12 residues. Germline-derived CDR1 and CDR2 are KGHDR and SFDVKD.

This clonotype is labeled large. The rearrangement joins TRBV19 to TRBJ2-5; TRBD1 agrees at 8 bases. J was trimmed by 5 bases and V by 3 bases; bases with no gene match: 8. The germline V gene has CDR1 LNHDA and CDR2 SQIVND (reference sequence). This CDR3 has 15 residues. Written as DNA, the CDR3 is TGTGCCAGTAGTATCGGTGGCAGGGGGCTTGAGACCCAGTACTTC. Translating it yields CASSIGGRGLETQYF.

By sample fraction, this clonotype is large. The rearrangement joins TRBV4-2 to TRBJ1-3; possible D gene TRBD1, 5 bases. Germline CDR1 LGHNA, CDR2 YNFKEQ. The CDR3 sequence is 16 residues long. V was pared by 0 bases and J by 2 bases, with 11 bases between. The CDR3 bases are TGTGCCAGCAGCCAAGACGGGCCCAGGGCTGGAAACACCATATATTTT. Translation: CASSQDGPRAGNTIYF.